This T cell receptor beta chain was sequenced for a study of T cell responses to AZD1222 COVID-19 vaccine (dated by TCRdb to about 2021). In the study overall: Because spike-specific TCR depth and breadth did not differ between the two schedules, AZD1222 recipients who got a second dose at roughly 4 weeks were pooled with those who got a second dose at roughly 12 weeks. A total of around 240 trial participants underwent TCR sequencing, of whom about 200 had received two doses of AZD1222 and 26 had received two doses of the MenACWY control vaccine. Trial participants were enrolled into age subgroups of 18-55, 56-69 and 70-plus years, which contained roughly 150, 30 and 60 TCR-sequenced participants, respectively. Beyond this particular receptor, the publication reports: Reportedly, close to half of the unique spike-specific TCRs recognized epitopes lying outside the regions that are mutated in the B.1.351 and B.1.1.7 variants. Because no day 14 peak-response samples were available, the repertoires could be characterized only after the peak T cell response. CD4 TCRs associated with the vaccine covered the entire spike protein, and the dominant responses were in regions 160-218 and 743-854. Spike-specific TCR breadth and depth rose significantly after two AZD1222 doses compared with day 0 and with MenACWY recipients. Only 5 to 7 AZD1222 recipients were SARS-CoV-2 seropositive at baseline, limiting conclusions about previously exposed vaccinees. Participants were mostly white British and included more females than males, and it was suggested by the authors that clonal diversity may have been underestimated. In the small 56-69-year group, the increase in depth fell short of significance, most likely because of low power.

The intended sense of this specimen's time point label: baseline before first vaccination. Vaccinee samples were obtained from the UK trials COV001 and COV002, which included a single-blind randomized controlled phase 2/3 trial of AZD1222 (ChAdOx1 nCoV-19) in healthy adults. For TCRbeta chain sequencing, PBMC samples from trial participants were taken at day 0 and at day 28 after the second dose. The CDR3 regions of human TCRbeta chains were subjected to immunosequencing. As for the authors' bioinformatics: Repertoire TCRs were matched against a reference library of SARS-CoV-2-specific TCRs generated with the MIRA antigen-specificity platform. Breadth meant the fraction of unique TCRs that were SARS-CoV-2-associated, whereas depth meant the fraction of total T cells that were SARS-CoV-2-associated. Each spike-specific TCR was assigned to its reactive spike region and to a CD4 or CD8 class using the MIRA data. Log10-transformed breadth and depth values were compared by one-way ANOVA with Sidak's multiple comparisons tests. Imported from immuneACCESS, the table was reduced by TCRdb to in-frame sequences with V and J called. These copies leave out some clones; in studies compared against another copy, an unresolved V gene accounts for under half, and the cause of the remainder is not known. V and J calls and clone size come straight from that table; D and trimming were deduced from the DNA. This sample comprises 75,000 to 90,000 clones, 78% of them detected only once. The ten most abundant clones make up around 20% of the sample.

Based on the germline V gene (reference sequence), the CDR1 and CDR2 sequences are LNHDA and SQIVND. Measured from the cysteine to the phenylalanine, the CDR3 is 18 residues long. Only the CDR3 region is kept as DNA, spanning 54 bases read in frame from base 1. The germline V end is reduced by 7 bases and the J end by 7 bases; junction bases left unmatched: 19. Concerning this clone: No cognate antigen has been identified for it. No base quality values were provided; no much bigger clone lies one nucleotide off.

The sequence was collected from an adult in good health. The sample here was peripheral blood, taken on day 0 of AZD1222 vaccination. The chain employs TRBV19 and TRBJ1-4; 9 bases in between match TRBD1. The DNA is as follows: TGTGCCAGTAATGAGGACAGGGGCGGAGGGTCCGTTGGTGAAAAACTGTTTTTT. The encoded protein is CASNEDRGGGSVGEKLFF.